The next 3 T cell receptor beta chains were all read from a single sample in a study of regulatory dendritic cells for organ transplantation. Using immunoSEQ multiplex PCR, the repertoire was profiled, and TCRdb retains in-frame clones only, with some absent. This table has tens of thousands of clones, 70% to 80% appearing once. The sample was memory CD4+ T cells from blood. Subset in this sample: CD45RO+ memory T cells. These receptors all stem from a human donor in good health.

The chain links TRBV7-6 to TRBJ2-1; D might be TRBD2 (5 bases). V lost 1 base and J lost 10, with 11 bases in between. CDR3 length equals 13 residues. Germline values: CDR1 SGHVS, CDR2 FNYEAQ. CDR3 sequence: CASSLELQREQFF. The CDR3 region has the DNA TGTGCCAGCAGCTTAGAACTCCAGCGGGAGCAGTTCTTC.

This clone was picked up one time. The chain carries TRBV5-1 and TRBJ2-3, with a weak D call TRBD2 (6 bases). V lost 4 bases and J 3 bases, leaving 15 bases between the germline ends. Per germline, CDR1 SGHRS and CDR2 YFSETQ. The CDR3 has 15 residues. For the CDR3, the DNA is TGCGCCAGCAGCATCACGGGACTCACGACAGATACGCAGTATTTT. Amino acids: CASSITGLTTDTQYF.

This chain joins TRBV4-2 and TRBJ2-1, with 7 bases fitting TRBD2. Germline CDR1 and CDR2: LGHNA and YNFKEQ. With 0 bases clipped from V and 2 bases from J, the junction kept 7 bases outside the gene matches. CDR3 length: 17 amino acids. In nucleotides, the CDR3 is TGTGCCAGCAGCCAAGAGGTGGCGGGGGTTCCCTACAATGAGCAGTTCTTC. Encoded protein: CASSQEVAGVPYNEQFF.